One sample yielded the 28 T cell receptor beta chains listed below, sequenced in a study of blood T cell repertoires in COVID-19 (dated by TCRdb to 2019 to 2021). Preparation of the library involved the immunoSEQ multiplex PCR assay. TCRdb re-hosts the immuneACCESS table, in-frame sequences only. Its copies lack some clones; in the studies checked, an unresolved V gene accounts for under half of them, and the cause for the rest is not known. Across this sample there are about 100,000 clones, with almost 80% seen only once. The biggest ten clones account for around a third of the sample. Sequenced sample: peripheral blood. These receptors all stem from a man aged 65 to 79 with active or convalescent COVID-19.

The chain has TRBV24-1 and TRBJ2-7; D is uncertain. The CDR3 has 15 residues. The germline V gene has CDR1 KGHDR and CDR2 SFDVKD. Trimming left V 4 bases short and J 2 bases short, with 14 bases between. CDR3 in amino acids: CATSDASSNPYEQYF. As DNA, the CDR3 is TGTGCCACCAGTGACGCTAGTTCTAACCCCTACGAGCAGTACTTC.

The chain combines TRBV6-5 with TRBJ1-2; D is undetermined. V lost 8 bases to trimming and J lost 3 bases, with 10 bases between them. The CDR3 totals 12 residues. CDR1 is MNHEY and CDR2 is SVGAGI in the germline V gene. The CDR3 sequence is CASGTVDYGYTF. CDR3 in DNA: TGTGCCAGCGGAACAGTGGACTATGGCTACACCTTC.

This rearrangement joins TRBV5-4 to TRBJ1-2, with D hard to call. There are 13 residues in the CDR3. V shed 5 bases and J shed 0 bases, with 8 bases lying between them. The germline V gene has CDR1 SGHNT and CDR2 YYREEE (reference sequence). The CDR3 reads CASRRFANYGYTF. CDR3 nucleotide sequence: TGTGCCAGCAGGAGATTCGCTAACTATGGCTACACCTTC.

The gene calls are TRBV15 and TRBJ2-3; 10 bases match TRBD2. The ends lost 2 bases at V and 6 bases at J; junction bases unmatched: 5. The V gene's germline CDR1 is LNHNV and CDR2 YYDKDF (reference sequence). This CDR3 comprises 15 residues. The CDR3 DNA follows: TGTGCCACCAGCAGACCCAGCGGGAGGGAGGATACGCAGTATTTT. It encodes CATSRPSGREDTQYF.

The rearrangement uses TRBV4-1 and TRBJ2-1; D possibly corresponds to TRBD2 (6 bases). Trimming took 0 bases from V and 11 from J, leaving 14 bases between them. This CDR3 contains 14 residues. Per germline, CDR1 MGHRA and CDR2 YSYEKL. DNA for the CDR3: TGCGCCAGCAGCCAAGACCCGACAGCGGGTAAGCAGTTCTTC. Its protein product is CASSQDPTAGKQFF.

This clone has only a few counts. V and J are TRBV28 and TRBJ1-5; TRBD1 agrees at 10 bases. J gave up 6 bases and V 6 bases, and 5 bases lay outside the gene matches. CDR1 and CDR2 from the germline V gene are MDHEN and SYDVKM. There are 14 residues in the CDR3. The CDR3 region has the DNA TGTGCCAGCAGCCAGACAGGGGGCGGTCAGCCCCAGCATTTT. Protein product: CASSQTGGGQPQHF.

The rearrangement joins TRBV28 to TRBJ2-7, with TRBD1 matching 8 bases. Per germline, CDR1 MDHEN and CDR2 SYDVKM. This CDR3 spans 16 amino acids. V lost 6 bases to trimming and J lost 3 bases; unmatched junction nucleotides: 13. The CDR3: CASSPLVVTGVYEQYF. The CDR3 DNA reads TGTGCCAGCAGCCCCCTGGTGGTGACAGGGGTCTACGAGCAGTACTTC.

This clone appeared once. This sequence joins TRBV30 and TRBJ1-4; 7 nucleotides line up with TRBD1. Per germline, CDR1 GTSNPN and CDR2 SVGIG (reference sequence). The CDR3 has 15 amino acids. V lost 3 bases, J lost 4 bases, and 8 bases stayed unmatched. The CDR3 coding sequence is TGTGCCTGGAGGGAACCGGGACAGCTTAATGAAAAACTGTTTTTT. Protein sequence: CAWREPGQLNEKLFF.

The CDR3 DNA reads TGTGCCAGCAGCCCTAGGACAGCGGTAAATGAGCAGTTCTTC. Translation: CASSPRTAVNEQFF. The chain links TRBV5-6 to TRBJ2-1, with D possibly matching TRBD1 (6 bases). CDR1 is SGHDT, CDR2 YYEEEE, per germline. CDR3 size: 14 residues. Trimming cost V 4 bases and J 7 bases, with 15 bases left between them. The variable domain in full, with the rest retrieved from reference TRBV5-6 and TRBJ2-1, is DAGVTQSPTHLIKTRGQQVTLRCSPKSGHDTVSWYQQALGQGPQFIFQYYEEEERQRGNFPDRFSGHQFPNYSSELNVNALLLGDSALYLCASSPRTAVNEQFFGPGTRLTVL.

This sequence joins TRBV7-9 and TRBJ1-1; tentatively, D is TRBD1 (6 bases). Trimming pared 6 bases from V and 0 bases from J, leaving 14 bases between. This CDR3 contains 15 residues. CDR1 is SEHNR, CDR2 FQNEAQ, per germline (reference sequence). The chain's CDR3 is CASSRSQGMNTEAFF. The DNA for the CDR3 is TGTGCCAGCAGTAGATCACAGGGAATGAACACTGAAGCTTTCTTT.

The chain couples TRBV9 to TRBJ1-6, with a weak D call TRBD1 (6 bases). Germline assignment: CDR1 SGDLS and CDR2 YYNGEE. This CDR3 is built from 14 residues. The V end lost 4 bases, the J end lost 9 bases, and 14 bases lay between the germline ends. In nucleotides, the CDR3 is TGTGCCAGCAGCTCAGGACAGCCCGGTTCACCCCTCCACTTT. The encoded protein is CASSSGQPGSPLHF.

Here the CDR3 DNA reads TGTGCCAGTAGTATTACAGGGGTACACAATCAGCCCCAGCATTTT. Amino acid sequence: CASSITGVHNQPQHF. The chain is built from TRBV19 and TRBJ1-5, with 7 bases that match TRBD1. The CDR3 loop spans 15 amino acids. V was clipped by 3 bases and J by 3 bases; unmatched bases: 5. Germline loops: CDR1 LNHDA, CDR2 SQIVND (reference sequence).

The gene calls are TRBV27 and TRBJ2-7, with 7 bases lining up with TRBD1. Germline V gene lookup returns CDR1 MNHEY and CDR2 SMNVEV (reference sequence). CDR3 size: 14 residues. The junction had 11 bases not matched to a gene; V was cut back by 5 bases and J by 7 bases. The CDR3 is CASSHRDSGEEQYF. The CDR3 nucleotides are TGTGCCAGCAGTCATAGGGACAGTGGTGAGGAGCAGTACTTC.

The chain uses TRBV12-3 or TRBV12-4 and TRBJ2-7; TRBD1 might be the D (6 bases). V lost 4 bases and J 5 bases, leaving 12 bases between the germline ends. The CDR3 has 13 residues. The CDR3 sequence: CASSSRQVHEQYF. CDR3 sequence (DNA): TGTGCCAGCAGTTCAAGACAGGTACACGAGCAGTACTTC.

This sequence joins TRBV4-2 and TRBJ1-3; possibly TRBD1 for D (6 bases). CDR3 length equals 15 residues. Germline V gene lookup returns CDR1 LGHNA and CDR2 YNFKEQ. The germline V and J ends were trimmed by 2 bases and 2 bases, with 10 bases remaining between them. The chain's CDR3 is CASSQQTGTGNTIYF. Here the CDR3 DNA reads TGTGCCAGCAGCCAACAAACAGGGACTGGAAACACCATATATTTT.

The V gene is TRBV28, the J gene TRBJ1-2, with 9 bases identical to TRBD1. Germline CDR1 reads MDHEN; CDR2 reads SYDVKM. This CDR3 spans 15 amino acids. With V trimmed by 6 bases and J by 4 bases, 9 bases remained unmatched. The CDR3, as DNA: TGTGCCAGCAGCCCACCTGGGACAGGGAGCTATGGCTACACCTTC. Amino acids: CASSPPGTGSYGYTF.

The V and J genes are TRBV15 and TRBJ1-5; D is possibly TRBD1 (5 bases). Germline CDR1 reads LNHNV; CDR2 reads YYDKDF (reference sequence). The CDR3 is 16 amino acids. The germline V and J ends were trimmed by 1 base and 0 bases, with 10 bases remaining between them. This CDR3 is CATSRGYRNSNQPQHF. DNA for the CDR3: TGTGCCACCAGCAGAGGATACAGGAATAGCAATCAGCCCCAGCATTTT.

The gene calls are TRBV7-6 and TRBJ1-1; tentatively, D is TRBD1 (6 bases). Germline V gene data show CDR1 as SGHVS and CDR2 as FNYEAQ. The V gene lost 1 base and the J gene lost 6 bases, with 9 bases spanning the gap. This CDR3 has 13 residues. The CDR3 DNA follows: TGTGCCAGCAGCTTAGTGGGGACATCTGAAGCTTTCTTT. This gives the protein CASSLVGTSEAFF.

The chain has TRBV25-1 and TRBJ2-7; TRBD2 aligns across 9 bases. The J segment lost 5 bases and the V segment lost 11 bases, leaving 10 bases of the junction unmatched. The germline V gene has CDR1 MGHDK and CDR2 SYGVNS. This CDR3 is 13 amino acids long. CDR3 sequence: CASRAGGGDEQYF. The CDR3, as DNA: TGTGCCTCGAGAGCGGGGGGCGGGGACGAGCAGTACTTC.

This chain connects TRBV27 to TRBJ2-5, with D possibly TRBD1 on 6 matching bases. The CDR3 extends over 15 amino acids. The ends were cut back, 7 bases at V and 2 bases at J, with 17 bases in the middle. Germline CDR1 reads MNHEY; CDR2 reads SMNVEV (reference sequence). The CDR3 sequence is CASNYRAAPQETQYF. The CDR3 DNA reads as TGTGCCAGCAACTACAGGGCTGCCCCACAAGAGACCCAGTACTTC.

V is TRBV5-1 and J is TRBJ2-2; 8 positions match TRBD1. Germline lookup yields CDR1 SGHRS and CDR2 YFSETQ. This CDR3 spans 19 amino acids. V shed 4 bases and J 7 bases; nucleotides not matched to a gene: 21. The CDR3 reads CASSLVRGGGTGIGGELFF. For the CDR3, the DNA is TGCGCCAGCAGCCTCGTTCGGGGAGGCGGGACAGGAATAGGCGGGGAGCTGTTTTTT.

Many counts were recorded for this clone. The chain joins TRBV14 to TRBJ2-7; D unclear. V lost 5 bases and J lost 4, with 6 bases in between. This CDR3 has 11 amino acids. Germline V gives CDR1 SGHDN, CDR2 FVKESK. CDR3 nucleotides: TGTGCCAGCAGCTCACAGTACGAGCAGTACTTC. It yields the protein CASSSQYEQYF.

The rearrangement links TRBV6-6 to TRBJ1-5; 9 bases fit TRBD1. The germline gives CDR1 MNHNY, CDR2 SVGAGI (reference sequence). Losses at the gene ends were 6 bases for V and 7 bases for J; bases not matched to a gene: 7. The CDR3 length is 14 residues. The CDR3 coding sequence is TGTGCCAGCAGCCCGGGACAGGGAGGCCAGCCCCAGCATTTT. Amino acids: CASSPGQGGQPQHF.

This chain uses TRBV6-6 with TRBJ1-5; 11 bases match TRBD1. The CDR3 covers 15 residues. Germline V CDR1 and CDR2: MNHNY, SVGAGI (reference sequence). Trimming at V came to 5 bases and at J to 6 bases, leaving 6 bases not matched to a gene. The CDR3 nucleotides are TGTGCCAGCAGTCCCGGACAGGGGGCAATTCAGCCCCAGCATTTT. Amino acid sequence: CASSPGQGAIQPQHF.

CDR3 loop: CASSEAKLAGVREQFF. The CDR3 nucleotides read TGTGCCAGCAGTGAAGCGAAGCTAGCGGGAGTACGGGAGCAGTTCTTC. The genes are TRBV2 and TRBJ2-1, with 10 bases matching TRBD2. V lost 0 bases and J lost 10; bases outside the gene matches: 9. The CDR3 totals 16 residues. Germline loops: CDR1 SNHLY, CDR2 FYNNEI. The full variable domain, in which reference TRBV2 and TRBJ2-1 provide the parts outside the CDR3, is EPEVTQTPSHQVTQMGQEVILRCVPISNHLYFYWYRQILGQKVEFLVSFYNNEISEKSEIFDDQFSVERPDGSNFTLKIRSTKLEDSAMYFCASSEAKLAGVREQFFGPGTRLTVL.

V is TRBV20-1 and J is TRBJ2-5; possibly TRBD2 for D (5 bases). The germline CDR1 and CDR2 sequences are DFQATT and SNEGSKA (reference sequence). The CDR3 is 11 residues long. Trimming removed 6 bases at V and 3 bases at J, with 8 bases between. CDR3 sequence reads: CSARGKETQYF. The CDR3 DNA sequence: TGCAGTGCCCGGGGTAAAGAGACCCAGTACTTC.

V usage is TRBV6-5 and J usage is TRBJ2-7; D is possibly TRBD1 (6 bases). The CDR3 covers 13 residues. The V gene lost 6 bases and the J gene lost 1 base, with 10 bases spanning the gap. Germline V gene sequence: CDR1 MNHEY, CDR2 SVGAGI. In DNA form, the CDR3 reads TGTGCCAGCAGGCTCAGGGGTTCCTACGAGCAGTACTTC. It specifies CASRLRGSYEQYF.

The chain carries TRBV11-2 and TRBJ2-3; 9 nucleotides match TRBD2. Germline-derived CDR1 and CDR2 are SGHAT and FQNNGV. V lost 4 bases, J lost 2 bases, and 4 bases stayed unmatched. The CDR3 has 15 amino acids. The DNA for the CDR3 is TGTGCCAGCAGCTCGCTAGCGGGGTTCACAGATACGCAGTATTTT. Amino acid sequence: CASSSLAGFTDTQYF.